This T cell receptor beta chain was sequenced in a study of cytomegalovirus exposure and HLA in healthy donors. PCR was performed using 60 Vbeta and 13 Jbeta primers. Method: immunoSEQ multiplex PCR; TCRdb's copy keeps in-frame clones and lacks some. The repertoire includes 95,000 to 100,000 clones, roughly 79% of them detected once, and about 4.3% sits in the top ten. Trimming took 4 bases from V and 2 from J; bases not matched to a gene: 9. CDR1 is MDHEN and CDR2 is SYDVKM in the germline V gene. The length of the CDR3 is 16 residues. Study results and caveats: Of the V segments, some could not be distinguished, including TRBV6-2 and TRBV6-3, and were excluded. CMV antigen specificity of three CMV-associated chains was confirmed in vitro.

Of note for this clone: Its target is unknown.

V gene TRBV28 combines with J gene TRBJ2-3; TRBD1 agrees at 7 bases. Sequencing was performed on PBMCs. The origin of this receptor is a man aged 40-49 years in good health and CMV-seronegative. CDR3 coding DNA: TGTGCCAGCAGTTATCAACCGGGACAGAACACAGATACGCAGTATTTT. It specifies CASSYQPGQNTDTQYF.